A single T cell receptor beta chain is shown here with its context. Its specificity is not known. Profiling relied on immunoSEQ multiplex PCR, and the TCRdb table lists in-frame clones only, not all of them. The sample comprises around 79,000 clones, around 90% of which are singletons, and roughly a tenth rests with the top ten. The CDR3 has 14 amino acids. The V gene's germline CDR1 is MNHNS and CDR2 SASEGT. Trimming cost V 6 bases and J 2 bases, with 14 bases left between them. The record originates from a study of OX40 agonist ivuxolimab in advanced cancers. Background on the study: Eligibility rules accepted prior anti-PD-1, anti-PD-L1 or anti-CTLA-4 therapy, and around 38% had some. Study findings and constraints: Among the lowest peripheral clonal expansion occurred in 0.1-3.0 mg/kg partial responders.

Sample: CD4+ or CD8+ T cells sorted from blood, taken in a trial of the OX40 agonist ivuxolimab. This receptor was identified in an adult with an advanced solid tumor such as melanoma, head and neck, liver or kidney cancer. V usage is TRBV6-1 and J usage is TRBJ2-7; the D gene could be TRBD1 or TRBD2 (5 bases each). The CDR3 spells CASSYRDGAYEQYF. As DNA, the CDR3 is TGTGCCAGCAGCTACCGGGACGGGGCCTACGAGCAGTACTTC.